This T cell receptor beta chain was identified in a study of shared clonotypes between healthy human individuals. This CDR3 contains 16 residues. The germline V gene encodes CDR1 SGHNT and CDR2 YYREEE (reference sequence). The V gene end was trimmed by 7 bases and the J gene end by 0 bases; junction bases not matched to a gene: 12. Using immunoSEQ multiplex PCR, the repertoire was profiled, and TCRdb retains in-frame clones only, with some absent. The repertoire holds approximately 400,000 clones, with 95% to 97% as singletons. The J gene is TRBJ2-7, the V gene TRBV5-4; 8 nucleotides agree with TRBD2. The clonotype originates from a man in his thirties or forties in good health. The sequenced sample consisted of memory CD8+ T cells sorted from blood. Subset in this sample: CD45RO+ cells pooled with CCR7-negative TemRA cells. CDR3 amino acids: CASSPGGGPTSYEQYF. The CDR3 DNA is TGTGCCAGCTCCCCTGGCGGGGGGCCCACCTCCTACGAGCAGTACTTC.